What follows describes a single TCR beta chain. Its antigen is unknown. Some clones are missing from TCRdb's copy, which holds only in-frame ones; the method was immunoSEQ multiplex PCR. This table holds over 2 million clones, roughly 92% found once. The sample belongs to a study of shared clonotypes between healthy human individuals. General study results and limits: Shared clonotypes: about 4.6% naive CD4, about 3.3% naive CD8, about 2.5% memory CD4, 0.4% to 0.5% memory CD8.

The donors were adults (healthy and HIV-negative) with no recent acute infections or vaccinations. In the CD4+ fraction, cells were divided into CD45RA+ naive and CD45RA-negative memory subsets. After removal of 5 bases from V and 7 bases from J, the junction contained 10 bases not matched to a gene. The CDR3 runs 14 residues. Germline-derived CDR1 and CDR2 are LNHDA and SQIVND (reference sequence). This clonotype was sampled from a young man in good health. Some clones in this sample may be carry-over from other donors' samples. This chain connects TRBV19 to TRBJ1-2, with 7 bases that match TRBD1. The sample was naive CD4+ T cells from PBMCs. The sample's subset: CD45RA+ positively selected. The CDR3 spells CASSGTAPRGGYTF. The CDR3 region has the DNA TGTGCCAGTAGTGGGACAGCCCCCCGAGGTGGCTACACCTTC.